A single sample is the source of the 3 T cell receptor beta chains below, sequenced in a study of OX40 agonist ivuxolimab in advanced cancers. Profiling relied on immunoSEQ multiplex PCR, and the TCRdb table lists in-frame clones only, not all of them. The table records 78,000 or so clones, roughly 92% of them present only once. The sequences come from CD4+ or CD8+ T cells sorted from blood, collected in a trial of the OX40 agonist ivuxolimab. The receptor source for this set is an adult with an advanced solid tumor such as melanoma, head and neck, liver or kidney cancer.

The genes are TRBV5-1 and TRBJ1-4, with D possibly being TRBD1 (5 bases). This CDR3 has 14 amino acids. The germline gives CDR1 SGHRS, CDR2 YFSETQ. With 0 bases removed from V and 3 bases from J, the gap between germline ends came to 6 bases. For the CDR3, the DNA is TGCGCCAGCAGCTTGGTGGGGGCTAATGAAAAACTGTTTTTT. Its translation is CASSLVGANEKLFF.

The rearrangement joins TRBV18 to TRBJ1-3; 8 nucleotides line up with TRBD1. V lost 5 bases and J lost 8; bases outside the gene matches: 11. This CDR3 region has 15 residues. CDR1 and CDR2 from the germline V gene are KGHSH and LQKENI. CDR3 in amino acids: CASSTNAGGMDTIYF. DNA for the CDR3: TGTGCCAGCTCAACAAACGCAGGGGGCATGGACACCATATATTTT.

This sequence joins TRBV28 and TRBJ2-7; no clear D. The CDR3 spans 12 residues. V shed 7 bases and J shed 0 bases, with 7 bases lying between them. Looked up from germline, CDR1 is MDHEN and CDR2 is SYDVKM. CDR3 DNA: TGTGCCAGCACCCTAAGCTCCTACGAGCAGTACTTC. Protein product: CASTLSSYEQYF.